This entry features one T cell receptor beta chain sequence. Authors' processing steps: Reference gene primer amplification gave nucleated cell count estimates. Clones were read by immunoSEQ multiplex PCR, and TCRdb kept only the in-frame ones, dropping some. Clone size and the V and J calls come from that table; the DNA yielded D and trimming. In the table there are 200,000 to 250,000 clones, roughly 84% of which are singletons. This sample was included in a study of blood T cell repertoires in COVID-19. The wider study: Whether acute or convalescent, the COVID-19 samples came from the United States, Italy and Spain. PBMCs, B-cell-depleted T cells, or T cells were the source of the cDNA or gDNA that made up the material.

The CDR3 loop spans 15 amino acids. Between the trimmed V and J ends, which lost 1 base and 4 bases, there was a span of 13 bases. CDR1 is MGHRA and CDR2 is YSYEKL in the germline V gene. The source material was peripheral blood. This receptor was obtained from a woman between 25 and 40 years old who had recovered from COVID-19. The gene calls are TRBV4-1 and TRBJ1-2, with a tentative D call TRBD1 (5 bases). The CDR3 nucleotides are TGCGCCAGCAGCCAAGGCCCAGGGATGCGCTATGGCTACACCTTC. Translating it yields CASSQGPGMRYGYTF.